In this sample, the clone carrying this T cell receptor beta chain turned up many times. A TCRbeta library incorporating unique molecular identifiers was prepared. In TCRdb, the PCR reads were re-called with MiXCR into one record per CDR3 protein. The data contain some 600,000 distinct CDR3 sequences, over 15% of them seen just once; the ten biggest clones take up around 0.96%. These data come from a study of T-cell reconstitution after alpha-beta-depleted transplantation in children. The CDR3 runs to 15 residues. V gave up 9 bases and J gave up 3 bases, with 18 bases separating them. Germline lookup yields CDR1 SGHVS and CDR2 FQNEAQ.

This clonotype originated in a human donor who donated a stem cell graft to a child with acute myeloid leukemia. This material consisted of PBMCs from the stem cell graft donor, taken from the stem cell graft. This chain joins TRBV7-8 and TRBJ2-1, with D possibly being TRBD1 (6 bases). DNA for the CDR3: TGTGCCAGTCTAATAGGGGGATGGATCTACAATGAGCAGTTCTTC. The encoded protein is CASLIGGWIYNEQFF.